This T cell receptor (beta chain) was obtained from a study of blood T cell repertoires in COVID-19. Study context: The United States, Italy and Spain supplied acute and convalescent COVID-19 samples. PBMCs, B-cell-depleted T cells, or T cells were the source of the cDNA or gDNA that made up the material.

Profiled with immunoSEQ multiplex PCR; TCRdb holds only in-frame clones, not every one. The sample shows 220,000 or so clones, 82% of them seen only once. Germline values: CDR1 LGHNA, CDR2 YSLEER. The trim removed 4 bases at V and 5 bases at J, leaving 7 bases unmatched. The CDR3 consists of 15 residues. Sequencing used peripheral blood. The V and J genes are TRBV4-3 and TRBJ2-1, with 8 bases that match TRBD2. This TCR was recovered from a woman of 80 years or more with acute or convalescent COVID-19. The CDR3 sequence: CASSLERGKNNEQFF. CDR3 DNA: TGCGCCAGCAGCCTTGAGCGGGGGAAAAACAATGAGCAGTTCTTC.